The 21 T cell receptor beta chains given below trace back to one sample, sequenced in a study of CD8 T cells in ankylosing spondylitis. TCRdb independently ran MiXCR on the 5' RACE reads; one entry per CDR3 protein. The sample gives about 42,000 distinct CDR3 sequences, more than 3% of which show up once; roughly 4.2% is in the top ten. Sequencing was done on a sample of blood, either unsorted or a sorted T cell fraction (not recorded which). Every receptor here comes from a female donor with ankylosing spondylitis or in good health (not recorded which).

This clonotype was observed at least ten times. The chain links TRBV9 to TRBJ1-1; D remains unclear. The CDR3 runs to 15 residues. The germline V and J ends were trimmed by 4 bases and 5 bases, with 18 bases remaining between them. The germline V gene has CDR1 SGDLS and CDR2 YYNGEE. The CDR3, as DNA: TGTGCCAGCAGCCCCCGTCCGGACGGCCAAACTGAAGCTTTCTTT. Protein sequence: CASSPRPDGQTEAFF.

This clonotype appeared many times. V and J are TRBV9 and TRBJ1-3, with 7 bases lining up with TRBD1. After removal of 3 bases from V and 2 bases from J, the junction contained 8 bases not matched to a gene. Germline V lookup: CDR1 SGDLS, CDR2 YYNGEE. CDR3 length: 16 amino acids. CDR3 region: CASSAEGTVAGNTIYF. The CDR3 DNA reads TGTGCCAGCAGCGCGGAGGGGACAGTGGCTGGAAACACCATATATTTT.

The sample holds many counts of this clonotype. The V and J genes are TRBV9 and TRBJ2-1; no clear D gene. CDR1 SGDLS and CDR2 YYNGEE come from the germline V gene. The CDR3 is 14 residues long. Trimming removed 0 bases from V and 7 bases from J, with 11 bases in between. The CDR3 sequence is CASSVVGVWNEQFF. CDR3 in DNA: TGTGCCAGCAGCGTAGTAGGCGTTTGGAATGAGCAGTTCTTC.

This clonotype came up many times. This chain links TRBV9 with TRBJ2-2, with D maybe TRBD1 (6 bases). Per germline, CDR1 SGDLS and CDR2 YYNGEE. The CDR3 spans 15 residues. Deletions cut 10 bases from V and 5 bases from J, with 21 bases between. Written as DNA, the CDR3 is TGTGCCTCATCAACCGGGACAATGGGGACCGGGGAGCTGTTTTTT. Protein sequence: CASSTGTMGTGELFF.

This clonotype was seen at least ten times. The gene calls are TRBV3-1 and TRBJ1-4; 10 nucleotides agree with TRBD1. J was trimmed by 9 bases and V by 6 bases; bases with no gene match: 7. The CDR3 length is 14 residues. From germline, CDR1 is LGHDT and CDR2 YNNKEL (reference sequence). The CDR3 loop is CASRTGTGDKKLFF. For the CDR3, the DNA is TGTGCCAGCAGGACCGGGACAGGGGACAAAAAACTGTTTTTT. The full variable domain, in which reference TRBV3-1 and TRBJ1-4 provide the parts outside the CDR3, is DTAVSQTPKYLVTQMGNDKSIKCEQNLGHDTMYWYKQDSKKFLKIMFSYNNKELIINETVPNRFSPKSPDKAHLNLHINSLELGDSAVYFCASRTGTGDKKLFFGSGTQLSVL.

Ten or more counts support this clonotype. The V call is TRBV9, the J call TRBJ2-3; TRBD2 might be the D (6 bases). V was clipped by 0 bases and J by 1 base, with 9 bases between them. This CDR3 region has 15 residues. Germline loops: CDR1 SGDLS, CDR2 YYNGEE. CDR3 nucleotides: TGTGCCAGCAGCGTAGAGGCTAGCGGCACAGATACGCAGTATTTT. The encoded protein is CASSVEASGTDTQYF.

Many counts were recorded for this clonotype. The V call is TRBV9, the J call TRBJ2-5, with a possible D match to TRBD1 (5 bases). The CDR3 length is 15 residues. Germline V gives CDR1 SGDLS, CDR2 YYNGEE. V dropped 3 bases and J dropped 4 bases, with 16 bases sitting between them. The CDR3 spells CASSASSGLIETQYF. The CDR3 nucleotides are TGTGCCAGCAGCGCCTCCTCAGGGTTAATAGAGACCCAGTACTTC. Full variable domain (remainder filled in from reference TRBV9 and TRBJ2-5): DSGVTQTPKHLITATGQRVTLRCSPRSGDLSVYWYQQSLDQGLQFLIQYYNGEERAKGNILERFSAQQFPDLHSELNLSSLELGDSALYFCASSASSGLIETQYFGPGTRLLVL.

This clonotype showed up many times. This chain links TRBV6-4 with TRBJ1-2, with D hard to call. CDR1 is MRHNA and CDR2 is SNTAGT in the germline V gene. The CDR3 runs to 9 residues. The V end lost 9 bases, the J end lost 5 bases, and 4 bases lay between the germline ends. The DNA of the CDR3 is TGTGCCAGGAAATATGGCTACACCTTC. Protein: CARKYGYTF.

This clonotype was recorded at least ten times. The J gene is TRBJ1-2, the V gene TRBV9; no reliable D call. The ends were cut back, 0 bases at V and 4 bases at J, with 13 bases in the middle. The CDR3 has 15 residues. Looked up from germline, CDR1 is SGDLS and CDR2 is YYNGEE. CDR3 in amino acids: CASSVGSPRAYGYTF. In nucleotides, the CDR3 is TGTGCCAGCAGCGTAGGGTCCCCCCGGGCCTATGGCTACACCTTC.

This clonotype showed up many times. The rearrangement links TRBV9 to TRBJ2-7; TRBD2 might be the D (5 bases). Germline V gene sequence: CDR1 SGDLS, CDR2 YYNGEE. The CDR3 spans 13 residues. V lost 3 bases and J 6 bases, leaving 13 bases between the germline ends. The CDR3 sequence: CASSARVGGEQYF. The CDR3 DNA reads TGTGCCAGCAGCGCGCGGGTAGGAGGCGAGCAGTACTTC.

Ten or more counts support this clonotype. This chain connects TRBV9 to TRBJ2-2, with TRBD2 matching over 7 bases. The junction had 8 bases not matched to a gene; V was cut back by 7 bases and J by 5 bases. The CDR3 has 14 amino acids. CDR1 is SGDLS, CDR2 YYNGEE, per germline. DNA of the CDR3: TGTGCCAGCTCCGCGGCGGGGGTAACCGGGGAGCTGTTTTTT. Its translation: CASSAAGVTGELFF.

This clonotype was seen many times. The chain is built from TRBV9 and TRBJ2-1, with D perhaps TRBD1 or TRBD2 (5 bases each). Germline values: CDR1 SGDLS, CDR2 YYNGEE. The CDR3 sequence is 14 residues long. V lost 0 bases, J lost 10 bases, and 14 bases lay in between. The CDR3 DNA sequence: TGTGCCAGCAGCGTAGGGGGGTTCGAGGGAGAGCAGTTCTTC. This codes for CASSVGGFEGEQFF.

This clonotype was seen repeatedly, ten times or more. The chain carries TRBV9 and TRBJ1-5; D not certain. This CDR3 region has 12 residues. Trimming shortened V by 7 bases and J by 4 bases, and 9 bases separated the two germline ends. Germline CDR1 is SGDLS and CDR2 is YYNGEE. The CDR3, as DNA: TGTGCCAGCGGTCCGGATAATCAGCCCCAGCATTTT. This codes for CASGPDNQPQHF.

This clonotype was observed many times. The rearrangement joins TRBV9 to TRBJ1-4, with a tentative D call TRBD1 (5 bases). CDR1 is SGDLS and CDR2 is YYNGEE in the germline V gene. This CDR3 spans 17 amino acids. Trimming cost V 2 bases and J 8 bases, with 22 bases left between them. CDR3 sequence reads: CASSVSGGTLVGEKLFF. CDR3 DNA sequence: TGTGCCAGCAGCGTCTCCGGTGGGACTCTGGTCGGCGAAAAACTGTTTTTT.

This clonotype was detected a few times. The V gene is TRBV9, the J gene TRBJ2-1; D is unclear. CDR1 and CDR2 from the germline V gene are SGDLS and YYNGEE. The CDR3 covers 14 residues. The V gene lost 2 bases and the J gene lost 5 bases, with 11 bases spanning the gap. The CDR3 DNA reads as TGTGCCAGCAGCGTCCGCTGGGTAGACAATGAGCAGTTCTTC. Its protein product is CASSVRWVDNEQFF.

This clonotype was observed many times. The V and J genes are TRBV9 and TRBJ2-1, with 7 bases fitting TRBD1. Trimming at V came to 2 bases and at J to 5 bases, leaving 4 bases not matched to a gene. In germline, CDR1 is SGDLS, CDR2 YYNGEE. The CDR3 is made up of 14 amino acids. CDR3 protein: CASSVQTGNNEQFF. The CDR3 DNA is TGTGCCAGCAGCGTTCAGACAGGGAACAATGAGCAGTTCTTC. Full variable domain (outside the CDR3, taken from reference TRBV9 and TRBJ2-1): DSGVTQTPKHLITATGQRVTLRCSPRSGDLSVYWYQQSLDQGLQFLIQYYNGEERAKGNILERFSAQQFPDLHSELNLSSLELGDSALYFCASSVQTGNNEQFFGPGTRLTVL.

This clonotype was recorded at least ten times. The gene calls are TRBV9 and TRBJ1-6; maybe TRBD1 (5 bases). There are 14 residues in the CDR3. V was trimmed by 3 bases and J by 6 bases, leaving 10 bases between them. Germline V gives CDR1 SGDLS, CDR2 YYNGEE. The CDR3 sequence is CASSAGTANSPLHF. The CDR3 coding sequence is TGTGCCAGCAGCGCCGGGACCGCTAATTCACCCCTCCACTTT.

This clonotype was seen at least ten times. The chain uses TRBV9 and TRBJ1-4; 9 bases line up with TRBD1. With 3 bases clipped from V and 8 bases from J, the junction kept 8 bases outside the gene matches. Germline CDR1 and CDR2: SGDLS and YYNGEE. The CDR3 consists of 15 residues. The CDR3 is CASSGGQGPGEKLFF. The CDR3 coding sequence is TGTGCCAGCAGCGGGGGACAGGGCCCAGGGGAAAAACTGTTTTTT.

In its sample, this clonotype was seen many times. V and J are TRBV9 and TRBJ2-3, with TRBD2 matching over 8 bases. Trimming took 2 bases from V and 4 from J; bases not matched to a gene: 9. The CDR3 totals 16 residues. CDR1 and CDR2 from the germline V gene are SGDLS and YYNGEE. The CDR3 region has the DNA TGTGCCAGCAGCGTGACGACGGGGGGGCCAGCAGATACGCAGTATTTT. It codes for CASSVTTGGPADTQYF. Variable domain in full (rest from reference TRBV9 and TRBJ2-3): DSGVTQTPKHLITATGQRVTLRCSPRSGDLSVYWYQQSLDQGLQFLIQYYNGEERAKGNILERFSAQQFPDLHSELNLSSLELGDSALYFCASSVTTGGPADTQYFGPGTRLTVL.

Many counts were recorded for this clonotype. The chain has TRBV9 and TRBJ1-1; D perhaps matches TRBD1 (6 bases). This CDR3 has 14 amino acids. The germline V and J ends were trimmed by 1 base and 1 base, with 8 bases remaining between them. Per the germline V gene, CDR1 is SGDLS and CDR2 is YYNGEE. The CDR3 bases are TGTGCCAGCAGCGTATTGGGACAGAACACTGAAGCTTTCTTT. This gives the protein CASSVLGQNTEAFF.

V and J are TRBV9 and TRBJ2-1, with 10 nucleotides matching TRBD2. CDR1 is SGDLS, CDR2 YYNGEE, per germline. The J segment lost 6 bases and the V segment lost 0 bases, leaving 3 bases of the junction unmatched. The CDR3 is made up of 15 amino acids. The CDR3 loop reads CASSVGASGGNEQFF. CDR3 coding DNA: TGTGCCAGCAGCGTAGGGGCTAGCGGGGGCAATGAGCAGTTCTTC.